This TCR beta chain was found in a study of OX40 agonist ivuxolimab in advanced cancers. Method: immunoSEQ multiplex PCR; TCRdb's copy keeps in-frame clones and lacks some. The repertoire holds 55,000 to 70,000 clones, with 89% as singletons. The V end lost 4 bases, the J end lost 4 bases, and 11 bases lay between the germline ends. This CDR3 has 13 residues. Germline V gives CDR1 SEHNR, CDR2 FQNEAQ (reference sequence). J is TRBJ2-7 and V is TRBV7-9; either TRBD1 or TRBD2 may supply D (5 bases each). This clonotype was obtained from an adult with an advanced solid tumor such as melanoma, head and neck, liver or kidney cancer. Sequenced here: CD4+ or CD8+ T cells sorted from blood, sampled in a trial of the OX40 agonist ivuxolimab. The CDR3 DNA is TGTGCCAGCAGCTCCGGGACGTATTACGAGCAGTACTTC. As protein: CASSSGTYYEQYF. Combining the CDR3 with reference TRBV7-9 and TRBJ2-7 gives the whole variable domain DTGVSQNPRHKITKRGQNVTFRCDPISEHNRLYWYRQTLGQGPEFLTYFQNEAQLEKSRLLSDRFSAERPKGSFSTLEIQRTEQGDSAMYLCASSSGTYYEQYFGPGTRLTVT.